The rows below give T cell receptor beta chains drawn from one sample of a study of neurological immune-mediated disorders. TCRdb called the 5' RACE reads again in MiXCR, with one record for every CDR3 protein. The repertoire holds tens of thousands of distinct CDR3 sequences, with roughly an eighth as singletons. The sample comprised PBMCs. The receptor source for this set is a female donor with HTLV-1-associated myelopathy (HAM/TSP). Each CDR3 is given without its conserved first and last residue. Only part of the rows carry a size: once, few, many, or a class if the clone is expanded.

V: TRBV29-1; size: many; CDR3: SVRQGIKGEQY
V: TRBV7-2; size: many; CDR3: ASSFEYEQY
V: TRBV20-1; size: many; CDR3: SARVYPRDRGHEQY
V: TRBV29-1; size: many; CDR3: SVGGWDSKQF
V: TRBV5-1; size: many; CDR3: ASSLTGPSSYNEQF
V: TRBV11-2; size: many; CDR3: ASSLNSLRNQY
V: TRBV5-1; size: many; CDR3: ASSLAGTGNTIY
V: TRBV5-1; size: many; CDR3: ASSSGQGAGYGYT
V: TRBV21-1; size: -; CDR3: ASSKPVNYGTGNSPLH
V: TRBV20-1; size: many; CDR3: SARGLAGGGTGELF
V: TRBV12-3/TRBV12-4; size: many; CDR3: ASRKQSGQGAEQY
V: TRBV10-3; size: -; CDR3: AQGGGADTEAF
V: TRBV7-9; size: many; CDR3: ASSIGNSGANVLT
V: TRBV5-1; size: many; CDR3: ASSMYNTNTGELF
V: TRBV12-3/TRBV12-4; size: many; CDR3: ASSRDLPGEQY
V: TRBV5-1; size: many; CDR3: ASSTGTFNNEQF
V: TRBV20-1; size: many; CDR3: SAPDSGNEQF
V: TRBV5-1; size: many; CDR3: ASSGGQSTDTQY
V: TRBV7-6; size: many; CDR3: ASSRDRGGEQY
V: TRBV7-2; size: -; CDR3: ASSRRQGYTGELF
V: TRBV5-1; size: many; CDR3: ASSVGQGGNEQY
V: TRBV3-1; size: many; CDR3: ASSQGGNGYT
V: TRBV24-1; size: many; CDR3: ATSDLEAFWRAYEQY
V: TRBV6-5; size: -; CDR3: ASSRTWGRGTDTQY
V: TRBV27; size: many; CDR3: ASSLLTSGGVNIQY
V: TRBV5-1; size: many; CDR3: ASSLSTGSVNNEQF
V: TRBV20-1; size: many; CDR3: SVFSTGVMNTEAF
V: TRBV5-1; size: many; CDR3: ASSFTTAIQETQY
V: TRBV5-1; size: many; CDR3: ASSLSDSTDTQY
V: TRBV27; size: many; CDR3: ASSQGQGQEQY
V: TRBV5-1; size: many; CDR3: ASSLEADTQY
V: TRBV7-3; size: many; CDR3: ASSPGVNYGYT
V: TRBV4-2; size: many; CDR3: ASNDNRAEAF
V: TRBV10-3; size: many; CDR3: AIMMVPATEAF
V: TRBV20-1; size: many; CDR3: SAPDRGREAKNIQY
V: TRBV28; size: many; CDR3: ASGTGTGYT
V: TRBV4-1; size: many; CDR3: ASRGQGARNSPLH
V: TRBV5-1; size: many; CDR3: ASSLGLVLAETQY
V: TRBV28; size: few; CDR3: ASSSNFAGRPEAF
V: TRBV29-1; size: many; CDR3: SVEVGVSSNEQF
V: TRBV29-1; size: -; CDR3: SHNLGSLTDTQY
V: TRBV5-1; size: many; CDR3: ASSQGLAGGPGSYNEQF
V: TRBV10-3; size: many; CDR3: AISEAGNRGNEKLF
V: TRBV24-1; size: many; CDR3: ATSGRADTQY
V: TRBV4-2; size: many; CDR3: ASSQDFRQGDSTDTQY
V: TRBV5-1; size: many; CDR3: ASSSRQGGTDTQY
V: TRBV12-3/TRBV12-4; size: many; CDR3: ASSRGQGSSYEQY
V: TRBV5-1; size: -; CDR3: ASSLDRNQETQY
V: TRBV20-1; size: many; CDR3: SANILGLANTIYNEQF